One and the same sample provided the 6 T cell receptor beta chains below, sequenced in a study of neurological immune-mediated disorders. TCRdb passed the 5' RACE reads through MiXCR, listing each CDR3 protein once. The sample has some 30,000 distinct CDR3 sequences, more than 20% seen once. Sequencing used PBMCs. Receptors originate from a woman aged 60-70 years in good health.

With respect to this clonotype: A read error may be the cause here, since a much bigger clone is one base away. The J gene is TRBJ1-2, the V gene TRBV7-2; D gene ambiguous. Per germline, CDR1 SGHTA and CDR2 FQGNSA. This CDR3 comprises 16 residues. Here the CDR3 DNA reads TGTGTCAGCAGCTTAGCGTTGGTCGCGGGCCCTTGGGGCTACACCTTC. Protein sequence: CVSSLALVAGPWGYTF.

The table lists this clonotype with many counts. The genes are TRBV3-1 and TRBJ2-1; the match to TRBD2 covers 7 bases. This CDR3 is 16 amino acids long. CDR1 LGHDT and CDR2 YNNKEL come from the germline V gene (reference sequence). Trimming cost V 3 bases and J 9 bases; bases outside gene matches: 14. In nucleotides, the CDR3 is TGTGCCAGCAGCCATCTTCCCGGACTAGGTTCTACTGAGCAGTTCTTC. Protein product: CASSHLPGLGSTEQFF.

Ten or more counts support this clonotype. This chain uses TRBV7-9 with TRBJ2-1, with unresolved D. This CDR3 region has 15 residues. The V gene's germline CDR1 is SEHNR and CDR2 FQNEAQ (reference sequence). V was shortened by 5 bases and J by 6 bases, with 17 bases between the two germline ends. CDR3 nucleotide sequence: TGTGCCAGCAGCCTAGGGTTGCGACCGATCAATGAGCAGTTCTTC. Its translation: CASSLGLRPINEQFF.

This chain links TRBV4-3 with TRBJ2-3, with D possibly TRBD2 on 7 matching bases. The CDR3 sequence is 16 residues long. V lost 1 base, J lost 1 base, and 12 bases lay in between. Germline loops: CDR1 LGHNA, CDR2 YSLEER. The CDR3 is CASSQGGGARTDTQYF. The CDR3 DNA follows: TGCGCCAGCAGCCAAGGGGGGGGGGCTCGCACAGATACGCAGTATTTT.

This clonotype appeared many times. The chain has TRBV28 and TRBJ2-7; TRBD1 agrees at 8 bases. The V gene end was trimmed by 7 bases and the J gene end by 5 bases; junction bases not matched to a gene: 10. CDR3 length: 14 residues. Germline assignment: CDR1 MDHEN and CDR2 SYDVKM. The CDR3 DNA sequence: TGTGCCAGCACTCTCCGGACAGGGTTCCACGAGCAGTACTTC. It specifies CASTLRTGFHEQYF.

In its sample, this clonotype was seen many times. V gene TRBV20-1 combines with J gene TRBJ1-3; tentative D call: TRBD1 (5 bases). Trimming removed 1 base at V and 2 bases at J, with 12 bases between. This CDR3 has 15 amino acids. Germline loops: CDR1 DFQATT, CDR2 SNEGSKA (reference sequence). For the CDR3, the DNA is TGCAGTGCTAGAGGGGGGGTCGGGGCTGGAAACACCATATATTTT. Protein sequence: CSARGGVGAGNTIYF.